This passage covers 26 T cell receptor beta chains from one sample sequenced in a study of glioma-infiltrating T cells after dendritic cell vaccination. Assay used: immunoSEQ multiplex PCR; TCRdb lists only in-frame clones, some missing. The sample consists of around 92,000 clones, less than 90% of them appearing once. The time point denotes: after dendritic cell vaccination, including at tumor progression/relapse. The sample here was blood, taken after dendritic cell vaccination. These receptors were obtained from a human donor with glioblastoma.

This rearrangement joins TRBV19 to TRBJ1-2; D ambiguous. Trimming stripped 3 bases from V and 5 bases from J, with 19 bases between. The CDR3 has 16 residues. The germline gives CDR1 LNHDA, CDR2 SQIVND (reference sequence). In DNA form, the CDR3 reads TGTGCCAGTAGTATTGGAGGGAGGTCGCGAAATTATGGCTACACCTTC. It specifies CASSIGGRSRNYGYTF.

This chain joins TRBV6-5 and TRBJ1-6; D is ambiguous. Germline V gene sequence: CDR1 MNHEY, CDR2 SVGAGI. Trimming removed 6 bases at V and 0 bases at J, with 6 bases between. The CDR3 length is 14 residues. CDR3 sequence (DNA): TGTGCCAGCAGGAGAGGCTCCTATAATTCACCCCTCCACTTT. Translated: CASRRGSYNSPLHF.

This sequence joins TRBV10-3 and TRBJ2-2; TRBD1 matches 9 bases. Trimming took 6 bases from V and 3 from J; bases not matched to a gene: 8. Germline V CDR1 and CDR2: ENHRY, SYGVKD. The CDR3 is made up of 16 amino acids. CDR3 in amino acids: CAIRDTGGADTGELFF. CDR3 in DNA: TGTGCCATCAGGGATACAGGGGGCGCGGACACCGGGGAGCTGTTTTTT.

The chain employs TRBV7-9 and TRBJ1-4; D uncertain. The CDR3 has 12 residues. Germline lookup yields CDR1 SEHNR and CDR2 FQNEAQ (reference sequence). V dropped 5 bases and J dropped 7 bases, with 8 bases sitting between them. The CDR3 sequence is CASSPSREKLFF. The CDR3 region has the DNA TGTGCCAGCAGCCCCTCCCGTGAAAAACTGTTTTTT.

The rearrangement uses TRBV13 and TRBJ1-4; no clear D gene. Trimming stripped 3 bases from V and 2 bases from J, with 16 bases between. There are 17 residues in the CDR3. CDR1 PRHDT and CDR2 FYEKMQ come from the germline V gene (reference sequence). CDR3 amino acids: CASSFREPGGTNEKLFF. As DNA, the CDR3 is TGTGCCAGCAGCTTTCGCGAACCGGGAGGGACTAATGAAAAACTGTTTTTT.

Ten or more counts support this clone. The chain uses TRBV2 and TRBJ2-2; 7 bases are shared with TRBD2. The CDR3 spans 15 residues. Germline assignment: CDR1 SNHLY and CDR2 FYNNEI. The V and J ends lost 5 bases and 6 bases, in that order; junction bases with no gene match: 9. CDR3: CASSLGGGPSGELFF. The CDR3, as DNA: TGTGCCAGCAGTCTGGGGGGAGGGCCGTCCGGGGAGCTGTTTTTT. The whole variable domain, filled in from reference TRBV2 and TRBJ2-2, reads EPEVTQTPSHQVTQMGQEVILRCVPISNHLYFYWYRQILGQKVEFLVSFYNNEISEKSEIFDDQFSVERPDGSNFTLKIRSTKLEDSAMYFCASSLGGGPSGELFFGEGSRLTVL.

This chain joins TRBV6-4 and TRBJ2-1; 8 bases map to TRBD2. CDR3 length: 15 amino acids. Trimming removed 5 bases from V and 0 bases from J; junction bases left unmatched: 3. Germline V CDR1 and CDR2: MRHNA, SNTAGT. CDR3 coding DNA: TGTGCCAGCAGTAGGAGCGGGAGCTCCTACAATGAGCAGTTCTTC. Residues: CASSRSGSSYNEQFF.

The V and J genes are TRBV19 and TRBJ1-2; 7 bases are shared with TRBD1. The ends lost 4 bases at V and 5 bases at J; junction bases unmatched: 7. Germline lookup yields CDR1 LNHDA and CDR2 SQIVND (reference sequence). The CDR3 has 14 amino acids. The CDR3 is CASSRGQLLYGYTF. CDR3 in DNA: TGTGCCAGTAGTAGGGGACAGCTACTATATGGCTACACCTTC.

The genes are TRBV7-9 and TRBJ2-7, with TRBD2 matching 14 bases. The CDR3 covers 16 residues. V was clipped by 2 bases and J by 5 bases; unmatched bases: 5. Germline CDR1 reads SEHNR; CDR2 reads FQNEAQ (reference sequence). The CDR3 region is CASSLLQGLAGDEQYF. The DNA of the CDR3 is TGTGCCAGCAGCTTACTTCAGGGACTAGCGGGGGACGAGCAGTACTTC.

This sequence joins TRBV6-5 and TRBJ1-2; a weak D match, TRBD1 (5 bases). The ends were cut back, 3 bases at V and 2 bases at J, with 10 bases in the middle. This CDR3 contains 14 residues. Germline V gives CDR1 MNHEY, CDR2 SVGAGI. The DNA of the CDR3 is TGTGCCAGCAGTTATATAGGGGTGAACTATGGCTACACCTTC. Protein sequence: CASSYIGVNYGYTF.

The CDR3 loop is CASSSGQGPGYTF. The CDR3 DNA reads TGTGCCAGCAGTTCGGGACAGGGCCCTGGCTACACCTTC. The chain carries TRBV28 and TRBJ1-2; 9 bases match TRBD1. The CDR3 has 13 residues. The germline gives CDR1 MDHEN, CDR2 SYDVKM. V shed 4 bases and J 7 bases; nucleotides not matched to a gene: 4.

V and J are TRBV4-1 and TRBJ2-5; 16 bases align to TRBD2. With V trimmed by 1 base and J by 4 bases, 6 bases remained unmatched. The CDR3 is made up of 18 amino acids. The germline CDR1 and CDR2 sequences are MGHRA and YSYEKL. CDR3 in DNA: TGCGCCAGCAGCCAAGTACCGGGACTAGCGGGAGGGGCAGAGACCCAGTACTTC. Translated, it gives CASSQVPGLAGGAETQYF.

The chain combines TRBV7-9 with TRBJ1-1, with unresolved D. Germline values: CDR1 SEHNR, CDR2 FQNEAQ (reference sequence). CDR3 length equals 11 residues. Between the trimmed V and J ends, which lost 2 bases and 6 bases, there was a span of 4 bases. CDR3: CASSLLPEAFF. CDR3 nucleotides: TGTGCCAGCAGCTTACTCCCTGAAGCTTTCTTT.

This clone was seen a few times. V is TRBV19 and J is TRBJ2-2, with 7 bases that match TRBD1. CDR3 size: 15 residues. Germline V gene sequence: CDR1 LNHDA, CDR2 SQIVND (reference sequence). V lost 7 bases to trimming and J lost 4 bases; unmatched junction nucleotides: 9. This CDR3 is CASTLTGVGTGELFF. The CDR3 DNA reads as TGTGCCAGTACCCTTACAGGGGTCGGCACCGGGGAGCTGTTTTTT.

The chain carries TRBV11-1 and TRBJ1-2; D unresolved. Germline assignment: CDR1 SGHAT and CDR2 FQDESV (reference sequence). The CDR3 is 12 amino acids. V shed 4 bases and J shed 1 base, with 4 bases lying between them. The CDR3 sequence: CASSSGNYGYTF. The DNA of the CDR3 is TGTGCCAGCAGCTCGGGTAACTATGGCTACACCTTC.

V is TRBV5-1 and J is TRBJ1-4; TRBD1 aligns across 7 bases. The CDR3 contains 16 residues. Germline V gene sequence: CDR1 SGHRS, CDR2 YFSETQ. V lost 0 bases and J lost 6; bases outside the gene matches: 8. The CDR3: CASSLGQGVFYEKLFF. The CDR3 region has the DNA TGCGCCAGCAGCTTGGGGCAGGGGGTCTTCTATGAAAAACTGTTTTTT.

V is TRBV2 and J is TRBJ2-1, with 12 bases matching TRBD1. After removal of 4 bases from V and 6 bases from J, the junction contained 13 bases not matched to a gene. The CDR3 length is 18 residues. Germline lookup yields CDR1 SNHLY and CDR2 FYNNEI. CDR3 DNA sequence: TGTGCCAGCAGTGCCCATCCCGGGACAGGGGGCGTCTTCAATGAGCAGTTCTTC. It specifies CASSAHPGTGGVFNEQFF.

V and J are TRBV9 and TRBJ2-1; 9 bases are a match to TRBD2. With V trimmed by 4 bases and J by 8 bases, 13 bases remained unmatched. Germline V gene data show CDR1 as SGDLS and CDR2 as YYNGEE. The CDR3 has 16 residues. CDR3 in DNA: TGTGCCAGCAGCCCCCGTCGCGGGAGGGCCTTCGATGAGCAGTTCTTC. It specifies CASSPRRGRAFDEQFF.

The chain recombines TRBV7-9 with TRBJ2-5; D might be TRBD1 (6 bases). Trimming took off 5 bases at V and 5 bases at J, with 15 bases between the two ends. Germline loops: CDR1 SEHNR, CDR2 FQNEAQ (reference sequence). This CDR3 contains 14 residues. The chain's CDR3 is CASSPSGVTETQYF. The CDR3 nucleotides read TGTGCCAGCAGCCCCTCAGGGGTTACGGAGACCCAGTACTTC.

The rearrangement links TRBV5-1 to TRBJ2-3, with 10 bases that match TRBD2. In germline, CDR1 is SGHRS, CDR2 YFSETQ. J lost 4 bases, V lost 0 bases, and 8 bases had no gene match. The CDR3 has 17 amino acids. The CDR3 DNA follows: TGCGCCAGCAGCTTGGTTTCCCTAGCGGGGGCCCCAGATACGCAGTATTTT. Protein product: CASSLVSLAGAPDTQYF.

The chain recombines TRBV7-8 with TRBJ2-7, with D perhaps TRBD1 (5 bases). This CDR3 spans 14 amino acids. Trimming took 5 bases from V and 1 from J, leaving 12 bases between them. CDR1 is SGHVS, CDR2 FQNEAQ, per germline. The CDR3 nucleotides read TGTGCCAGCAGCCTCCGGACACGGTCCTACGAGCAGTACTTC. Protein sequence: CASSLRTRSYEQYF.

The V call is TRBV29-1, the J call TRBJ2-7, with TRBD2 matching 7 bases. Unmatched junction bases numbered 8, after V lost 6 bases and J lost 3 bases. Germline CDR1 is SQVTM and CDR2 is ANQGSEA. The CDR3 loop spans 13 amino acids. DNA for the CDR3: TGCAGCGTATCTCGGACTAGTAACTACGAGCAGTACTTC. It translates to CSVSRTSNYEQYF.

V is TRBV7-9 and J is TRBJ1-5; no clear D. This CDR3 is 14 amino acids long. V lost 3 bases, J lost 4 bases, and 10 bases lay in between. Germline assignment: CDR1 SEHNR and CDR2 FQNEAQ (reference sequence). This chain's CDR3 is CASSFPGSNQPQHF. Here the CDR3 DNA reads TGTGCCAGCAGCTTCCCGGGGAGTAATCAGCCCCAGCATTTT.

V gene TRBV29-1 combines with J gene TRBJ1-2; 9 positions agree with TRBD1. Trimming took 7 bases from V and 2 from J; bases not matched to a gene: 8. Germline CDR1 reads SQVTM; CDR2 reads ANQGSEA. CDR3 length: 14 amino acids. The DNA for the CDR3 is TGCAGCGCCAAGGGTGGACAGGGGAACTATGGCTACACCTTC. Protein product: CSAKGGQGNYGYTF.

The chain is built from TRBV29-1 and TRBJ2-1; D ambiguous. The CDR3 is 18 residues long. Between the trimmed V and J ends, which lost 0 bases and 0 bases, there was a span of 18 bases. The germline V gene encodes CDR1 SQVTM and CDR2 ANQGSEA. CDR3 residues: CSVEDPASRAPSYNEQFF. Here the CDR3 DNA reads TGCAGCGTTGAAGATCCCGCAAGTAGAGCGCCCTCCTACAATGAGCAGTTCTTC.

V is TRBV6-5 and J is TRBJ2-7, with D perhaps matching TRBD1 (5 bases). Between the trimmed V and J ends, which lost 7 bases and 8 bases, there was a span of 12 bases. CDR1 is MNHEY, CDR2 SVGAGI, per germline. The CDR3 spans 11 residues. Here the CDR3 reads CASTQGVKQYF. The CDR3 bases are TGTGCCAGCACCCAGGGTGTCAAGCAGTACTTC.